The source of this T cell receptor beta chain is a study of beta chain features in type 1 diabetes. Study-wide background: The study found patients and healthy donors alike in age, gender and cell yields. General observations from the study: Patients with type 1 diabetes carried fewer insertions and had more deletions at their VDJ junctions. A closer apparent resemblance between naive, central memory and Treg TCRB repertoires was seen in patients than in healthy donors. People with Type 1 diabetes carried modestly yet significantly shorter TCRB CDR3s in all four CD4+ subsets.

There are a few counts of this clone. The antigen is undetermined. What was sequenced were expressed TCRB transcripts, since all of the isolated RNA had been reverse transcribed. Generated by immunoSEQ multiplex PCR, the TCRdb table keeps only in-frame clones and is missing some. This table has about 140,000 clones, less than 10% appearing once. The junction had 11 bases not matched to a gene; V was cut back by 6 bases and J by 4 bases. Germline CDR1 and CDR2: SNHLY and FYNNEI. This CDR3 has 15 amino acids. The V gene is TRBV2, the J gene TRBJ2-7, with 8 positions matching TRBD2. Sample: central memory CD4+ T cells from blood. This TCR derives from a woman aged 40 to 50 in good health. The CDR3 coding sequence is TGTGCCAGCAGAGGGGTGCGGGGGGTTCAATACGAGCAGTACTTC. This translates into CASRGVRGVQYEQYF.